This T cell receptor beta chain stems from a study of T cell responses to AZD1222 COVID-19 vaccine. Per the germline V gene, CDR1 is LNHNV and CDR2 is YYDKDF (reference sequence). Between the trimmed V and J ends, which lost 3 bases and 1 base, there was a span of 12 bases. The CDR3 is 15 amino acids. Sequencing was performed with immunoSEQ multiplex PCR; in TCRdb, only in-frame clones are kept and a portion is missing. The sample records 95,000 to 110,000 clones, roughly 88% being singletons. This sequence originates from an adult in good health. The specimen comprised peripheral blood, sampled on day 0 of AZD1222 vaccination. The rearrangement joins TRBV15 to TRBJ1-1; D gene unclear. The CDR3 here is CATSSNGEGNTEAFF. Written as DNA, the CDR3 is TGTGCCACCAGCAGTAATGGGGAGGGGAACACTGAAGCTTTCTTT.